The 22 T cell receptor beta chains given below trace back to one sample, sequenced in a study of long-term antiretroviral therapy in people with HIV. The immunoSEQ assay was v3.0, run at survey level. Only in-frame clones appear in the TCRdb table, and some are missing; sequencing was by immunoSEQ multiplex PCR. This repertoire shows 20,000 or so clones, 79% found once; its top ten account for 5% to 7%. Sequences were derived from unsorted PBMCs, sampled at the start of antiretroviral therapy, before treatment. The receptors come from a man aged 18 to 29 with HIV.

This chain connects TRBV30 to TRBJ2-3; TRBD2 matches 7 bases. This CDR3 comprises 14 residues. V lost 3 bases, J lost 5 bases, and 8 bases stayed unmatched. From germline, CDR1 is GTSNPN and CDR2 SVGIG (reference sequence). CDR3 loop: CAWSIAGFRDTQYF. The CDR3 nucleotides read TGTGCCTGGAGCATAGCGGGTTTCCGAGATACGCAGTATTTT.

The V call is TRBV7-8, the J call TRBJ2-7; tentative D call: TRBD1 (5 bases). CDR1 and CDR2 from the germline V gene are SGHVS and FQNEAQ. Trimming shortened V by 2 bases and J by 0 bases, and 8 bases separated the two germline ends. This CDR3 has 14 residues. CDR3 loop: CASSLSTASYEQYF. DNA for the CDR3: TGTGCCAGCAGCTTATCGACAGCCTCCTACGAGCAGTACTTC.

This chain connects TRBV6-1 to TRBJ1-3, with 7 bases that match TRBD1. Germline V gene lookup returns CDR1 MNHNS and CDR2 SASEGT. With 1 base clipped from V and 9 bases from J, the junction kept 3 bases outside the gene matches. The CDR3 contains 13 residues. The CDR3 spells CASSEGTGFTIYF. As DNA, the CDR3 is TGTGCCAGCAGTGAAGGGACAGGCTTCACCATATATTTT.

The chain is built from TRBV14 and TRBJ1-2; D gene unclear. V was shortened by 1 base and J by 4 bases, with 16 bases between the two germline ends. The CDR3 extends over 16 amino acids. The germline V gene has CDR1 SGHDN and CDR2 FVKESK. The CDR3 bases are TGTGCCAGCAGCCAAGCGGGCCCTAGAGGCTTCTATGGCTACACCTTC. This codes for CASSQAGPRGFYGYTF.

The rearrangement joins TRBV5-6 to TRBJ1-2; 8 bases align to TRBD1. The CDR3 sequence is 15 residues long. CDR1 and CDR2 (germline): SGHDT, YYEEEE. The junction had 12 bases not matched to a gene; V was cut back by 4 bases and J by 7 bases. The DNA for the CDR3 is TGTGCCAGCAGCCTCTGGACAGGGTATTTCTCTGGCTACACCTTC. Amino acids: CASSLWTGYFSGYTF.

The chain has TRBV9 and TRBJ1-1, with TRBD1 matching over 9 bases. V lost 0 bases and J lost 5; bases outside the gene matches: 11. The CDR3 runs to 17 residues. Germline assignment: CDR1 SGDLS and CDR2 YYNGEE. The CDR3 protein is CASSVEGTQGAGTEAFF. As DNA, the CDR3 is TGTGCCAGCAGCGTAGAGGGAACACAGGGGGCTGGGACTGAAGCTTTCTTT.

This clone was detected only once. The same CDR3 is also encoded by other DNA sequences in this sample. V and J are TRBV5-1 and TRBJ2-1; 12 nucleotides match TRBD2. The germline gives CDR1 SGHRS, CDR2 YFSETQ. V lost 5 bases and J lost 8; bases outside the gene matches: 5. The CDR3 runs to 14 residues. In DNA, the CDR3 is TGCGCCAGCAGTTCTAGCGGGAGGGTCGATGAGCAGTTCTTC. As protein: CASSSSGRVDEQFF.

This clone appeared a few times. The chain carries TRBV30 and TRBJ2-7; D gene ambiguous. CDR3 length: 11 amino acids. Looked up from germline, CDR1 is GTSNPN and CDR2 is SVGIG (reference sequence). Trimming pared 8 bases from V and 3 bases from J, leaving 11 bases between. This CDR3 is CAVNILYEQYF. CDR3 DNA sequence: TGTGCCGTTAATATACTCTACGAGCAGTACTTC.

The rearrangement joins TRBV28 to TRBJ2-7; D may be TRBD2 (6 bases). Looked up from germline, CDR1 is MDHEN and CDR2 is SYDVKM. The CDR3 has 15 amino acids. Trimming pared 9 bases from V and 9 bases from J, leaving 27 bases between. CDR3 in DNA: TGTGCCAGTTACTCCCCGGGCGGGGCCCTCGTAGGGCAGTACTTC. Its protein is CASYSPGGALVGQYF.

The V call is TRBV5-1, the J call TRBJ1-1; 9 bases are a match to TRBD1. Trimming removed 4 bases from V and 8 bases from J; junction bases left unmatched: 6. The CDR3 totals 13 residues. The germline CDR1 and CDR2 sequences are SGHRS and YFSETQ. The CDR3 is CASSQGGTGEAFF. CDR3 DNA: TGCGCCAGCAGCCAAGGTGGGACAGGGGAAGCTTTCTTT.

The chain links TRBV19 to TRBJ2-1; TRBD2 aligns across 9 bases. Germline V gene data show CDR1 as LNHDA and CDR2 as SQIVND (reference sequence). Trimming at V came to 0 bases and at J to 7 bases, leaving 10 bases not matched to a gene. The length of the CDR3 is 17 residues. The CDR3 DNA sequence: TGTGCCAGTAGTATAGACCCACCGGGACTAGCTAGGAATGAGCAGTTCTTC. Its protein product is CASSIDPPGLARNEQFF.

CDR3: CASSSLGTDTQYF. The CDR3 bases are TGTGCCAGCAGTTCCTTGGGCACAGATACGCAGTATTTT. The chain couples TRBV27 to TRBJ2-3; D is ambiguous. Germline CDR1 and CDR2: MNHEY and SMNVEV (reference sequence). Trimming pared 4 bases from V and 1 base from J, leaving 6 bases between. The CDR3 totals 13 residues.

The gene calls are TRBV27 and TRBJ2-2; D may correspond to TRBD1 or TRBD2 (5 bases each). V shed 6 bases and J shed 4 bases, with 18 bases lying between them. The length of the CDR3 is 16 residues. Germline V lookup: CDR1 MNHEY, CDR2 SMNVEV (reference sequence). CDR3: CASSLTRGLGTGELFF. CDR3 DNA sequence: TGTGCCAGCAGCCTAACTCGGGGCCTTGGCACCGGGGAGCTGTTTTTT.

Here the CDR3 DNA reads TGCAGCGTTGAAGCCGGGACCCCTATAAGGAACACTGAAGCTTTCTTT. Its protein product is CSVEAGTPIRNTEAFF. The rearrangement uses TRBV29-1 and TRBJ1-1, with a possible D match to TRBD1 (5 bases). The germline V gene has CDR1 SQVTM and CDR2 ANQGSEA. V was trimmed by 1 base and J by 1 base, leaving 16 bases between them. The CDR3 contains 16 residues.

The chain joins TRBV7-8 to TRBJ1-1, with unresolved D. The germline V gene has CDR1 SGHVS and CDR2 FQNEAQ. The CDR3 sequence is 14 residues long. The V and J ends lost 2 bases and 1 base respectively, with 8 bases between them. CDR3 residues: CASSLSQTNTEAFF. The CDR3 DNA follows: TGTGCCAGCAGCTTATCACAGACGAACACTGAAGCTTTCTTT.

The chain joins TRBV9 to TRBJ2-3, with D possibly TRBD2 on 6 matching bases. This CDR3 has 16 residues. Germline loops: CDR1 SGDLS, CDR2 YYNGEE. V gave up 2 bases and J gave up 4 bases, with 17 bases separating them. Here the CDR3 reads CASSVEAGQGADTQYF. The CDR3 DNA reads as TGTGCCAGCAGCGTCGAAGCGGGCCAAGGGGCAGATACGCAGTATTTT. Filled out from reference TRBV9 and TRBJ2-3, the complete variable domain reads DSGVTQTPKHLITATGQRVTLRCSPRSGDLSVYWYQQSLDQGLQFLIQYYNGEERAKGNILERFSAQQFPDLHSELNLSSLELGDSALYFCASSVEAGQGADTQYFGPGTRLTVL.

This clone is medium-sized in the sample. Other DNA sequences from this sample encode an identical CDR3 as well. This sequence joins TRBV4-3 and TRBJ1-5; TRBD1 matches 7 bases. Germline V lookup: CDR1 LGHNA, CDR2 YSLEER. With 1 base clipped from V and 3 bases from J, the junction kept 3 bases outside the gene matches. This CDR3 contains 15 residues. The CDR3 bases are TGCGCCAGCAGCCAAGGGACAGGCGCCAATCAGCCCCAGCATTTT. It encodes CASSQGTGANQPQHF.

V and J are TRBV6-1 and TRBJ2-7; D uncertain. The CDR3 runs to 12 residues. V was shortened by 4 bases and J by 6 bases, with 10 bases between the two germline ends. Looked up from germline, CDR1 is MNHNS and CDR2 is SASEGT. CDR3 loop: CASSAPVPEQYF. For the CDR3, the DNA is TGTGCCAGCAGTGCCCCCGTCCCCGAGCAGTACTTC.

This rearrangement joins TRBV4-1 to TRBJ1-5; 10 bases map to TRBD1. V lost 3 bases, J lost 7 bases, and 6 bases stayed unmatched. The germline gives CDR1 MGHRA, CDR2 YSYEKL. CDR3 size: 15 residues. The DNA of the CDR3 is TGCGCCAGCAGCCAGCCGGACAGGGGGAGCCAGCCCCAGCATTTT. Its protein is CASSQPDRGSQPQHF.

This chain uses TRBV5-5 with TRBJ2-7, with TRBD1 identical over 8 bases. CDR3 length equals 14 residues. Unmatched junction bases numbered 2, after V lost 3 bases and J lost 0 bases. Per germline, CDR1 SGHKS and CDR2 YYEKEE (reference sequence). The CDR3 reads CASSSTGDSYEQYF. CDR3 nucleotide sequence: TGTGCCAGCAGCTCGACAGGGGACTCCTACGAGCAGTACTTC.

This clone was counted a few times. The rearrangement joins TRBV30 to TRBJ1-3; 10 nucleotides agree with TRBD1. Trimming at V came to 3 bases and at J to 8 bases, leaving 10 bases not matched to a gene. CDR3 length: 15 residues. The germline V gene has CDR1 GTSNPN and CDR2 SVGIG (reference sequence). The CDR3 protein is CAWRPLGTGVDTIYF. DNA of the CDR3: TGTGCCTGGAGGCCCCTAGGGACAGGGGTGGACACCATATATTTT.

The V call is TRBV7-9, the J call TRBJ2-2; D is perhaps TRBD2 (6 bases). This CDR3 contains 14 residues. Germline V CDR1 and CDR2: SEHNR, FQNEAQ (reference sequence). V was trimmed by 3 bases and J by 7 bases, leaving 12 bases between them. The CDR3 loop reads CASSLGLRGGELFF. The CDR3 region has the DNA TGTGCCAGCAGCTTGGGACTGAGGGGCGGGGAGCTGTTTTTT.